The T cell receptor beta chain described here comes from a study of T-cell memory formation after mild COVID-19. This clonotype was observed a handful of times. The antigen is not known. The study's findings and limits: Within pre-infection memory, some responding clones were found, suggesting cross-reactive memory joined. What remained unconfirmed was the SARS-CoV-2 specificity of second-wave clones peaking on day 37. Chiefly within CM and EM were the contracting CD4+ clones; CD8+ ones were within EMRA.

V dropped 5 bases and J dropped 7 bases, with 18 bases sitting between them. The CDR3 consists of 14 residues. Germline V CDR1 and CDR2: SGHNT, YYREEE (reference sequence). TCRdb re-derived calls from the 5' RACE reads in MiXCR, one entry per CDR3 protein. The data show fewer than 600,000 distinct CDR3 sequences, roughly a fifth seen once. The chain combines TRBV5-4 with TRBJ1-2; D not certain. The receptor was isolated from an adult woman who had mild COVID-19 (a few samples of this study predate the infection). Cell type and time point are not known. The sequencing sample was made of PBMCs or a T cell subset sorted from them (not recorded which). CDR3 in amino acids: CASSSQGSMAGYTF. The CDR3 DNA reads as TGTGCCAGCAGTTCTCAAGGATCTATGGCTGGCTACACCTTC.